Listed below are T cell receptor beta chains from one sample, sequenced in a study of cytomegalovirus exposure and HLA in healthy donors. The assay was immunoSEQ multiplex PCR, and TCRdb's table has in-frame clones only and misses some. The repertoire has around 150,000 clones, approximately 60% of them found once; the top ten carry around 1.6%. The sample consisted of PBMCs. The receptors derive from a human donor in good health. The CDR3 runs from the conserved cysteine through the conserved F or W. D genes are given only for firm matches. For some rows the clone size is stated as once, few or many, or as a class when expanded; others skip it.

J gene: TRBJ1-1
D gene: -
clone size: -
V gene: TRBV19
CDR3 DNA: TGTGCCAGTAGTACCATGCCCGGGGCTGAAGCTTTCTTT
CDR3 protein: CASSTMPGAEAFF

J gene: TRBJ1-2
D gene: TRBD1
clone size: -
V gene: TRBV7-9
CDR3 DNA: TGTGCCAGCAGCCTAGGGGGACAGGCTTTAGGTGGCTACACCTTC
CDR3 protein: CASSLGGQALGGYTF

J gene: TRBJ1-2
D gene: TRBD1
clone size: -
V gene: TRBV18
CDR3 DNA: TGTGCCAGCTCACCGCCGGACAGGACGTCCCGTTCGTTC
CDR3 protein: CASSPPDRTSRSF

J gene: TRBJ2-7
D gene: -
clone size: -
V gene: TRBV11-2
CDR3 DNA: TGTGCCAGCAGCTTTAGTAGCGTCGAGCAGTACTTC
CDR3 protein: CASSFSSVEQYF

J gene: TRBJ1-2
D gene: TRBD1
clone size: few
V gene: TRBV6-4
CDR3 DNA: TGTGCCAGCAGTGACCGACGACCGGGACAGCCTAACTATGGCTACACCTTC
CDR3 protein: CASSDRRPGQPNYGYTF

J gene: TRBJ1-1
D gene: TRBD1
clone size: -
V gene: TRBV10-3
CDR3 DNA: TGTGCCATCAGTGCATCAGGGGGAGTGAACACTGAAGCTTTCTTT
CDR3 protein: CAISASGGVNTEAFF

J gene: TRBJ2-3
D gene: TRBD1
clone size: -
V gene: TRBV28
CDR3 DNA: TGTGCCAGCAGTTTAGCCGGGACAGGGGGCTCGGATACGCAGTATTTT
CDR3 protein: CASSLAGTGGSDTQYF

J gene: TRBJ2-5
D gene: TRBD2
clone size: -
V gene: TRBV7-2
CDR3 DNA: TGTGCCAGCAGCCTGTGGACTAGCGGGACTGGGGAGACCCAGTACTTC
CDR3 protein: CASSLWTSGTGETQYF

J gene: TRBJ2-7
D gene: -
clone size: -
V gene: TRBV28
CDR3 DNA: TGTGCCAGCAGTTTATTGTATGGGACATCCAACGAGCAGTACTTC
CDR3 protein: CASSLLYGTSNEQYF

J gene: TRBJ2-5
D gene: TRBD1
clone size: -
V gene: TRBV5-8
CDR3 DNA: TGTGCCAGCAGCTCCTACTCCGGGACAGGGGGGACCCAGTACTTC
CDR3 protein: CASSSYSGTGGTQYF

J gene: TRBJ1-2
D gene: TRBD1
clone size: -
V gene: TRBV2
CDR3 DNA: TGTGCCAGCAGTTCCCACGGGACAGGGAATGGCTACACCTTC
CDR3 protein: CASSSHGTGNGYTF

J gene: TRBJ2-1
D gene: -
clone size: -
V gene: TRBV7-3
CDR3 DNA: TGTGCCAGCAGCTTAAATTCGATCGTCCTGGAGAGCTCCTACAATGAGCAGTTCTTC
CDR3 protein: CASSLNSIVLESSYNEQFF

J gene: TRBJ2-1
D gene: TRBD2
clone size: -
V gene: TRBV5-1
CDR3 DNA: TGCGCCAGCAGCTTCTCTAGCGGGAGCTCCTACAATGAGCAGTTCTTC
CDR3 protein: CASSFSSGSSYNEQFF

J gene: TRBJ2-1
D gene: -
clone size: -
V gene: TRBV28
CDR3 DNA: TGTGCCAGCAGTTCTCACGGACTCAACAATGAGCAGTTCTTC
CDR3 protein: CASSSHGLNNEQFF

J gene: TRBJ2-7
D gene: TRBD1
clone size: -
V gene: TRBV5-1
CDR3 DNA: TGCGCCAGCAGCTTGTCAACAGGGGGAACCTACGAGCAGTACTTC
CDR3 protein: CASSLSTGGTYEQYF

J gene: TRBJ2-5
D gene: -
clone size: few
V gene: TRBV7-9
CDR3 DNA: TGTGCCAGCAGCAATTCGGACACACAAGAGACCCAGTACTTC
CDR3 protein: CASSNSDTQETQYF

J gene: TRBJ2-1
D gene: -
clone size: -
V gene: TRBV4-3
CDR3 DNA: TGCGCCAGCAGCCAAGATCGGTCCGGGGTTTACTCCTACAATGAGCAGTTCTTC
CDR3 protein: CASSQDRSGVYSYNEQFF